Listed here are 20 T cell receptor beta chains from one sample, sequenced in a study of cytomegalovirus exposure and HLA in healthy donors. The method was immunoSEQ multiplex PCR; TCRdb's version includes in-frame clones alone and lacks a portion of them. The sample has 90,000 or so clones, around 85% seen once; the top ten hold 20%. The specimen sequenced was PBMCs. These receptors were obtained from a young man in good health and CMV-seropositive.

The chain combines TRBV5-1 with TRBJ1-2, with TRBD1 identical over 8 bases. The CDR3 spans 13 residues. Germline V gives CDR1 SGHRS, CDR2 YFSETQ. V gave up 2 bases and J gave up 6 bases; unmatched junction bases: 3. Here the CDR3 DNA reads TGCGCCAGCAGCTTAGGACAGGGTCATGGCTACACCTTC. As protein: CASSLGQGHGYTF.

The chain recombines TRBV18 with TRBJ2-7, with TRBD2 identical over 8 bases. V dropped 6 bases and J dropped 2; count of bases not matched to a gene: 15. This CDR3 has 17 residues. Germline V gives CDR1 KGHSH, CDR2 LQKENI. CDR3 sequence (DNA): TGTGCCAGCTCTCAGAATGTGGGTAGCGGGACTACCTACGAGCAGTACGTC. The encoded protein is CASSQNVGSGTTYEQYV.

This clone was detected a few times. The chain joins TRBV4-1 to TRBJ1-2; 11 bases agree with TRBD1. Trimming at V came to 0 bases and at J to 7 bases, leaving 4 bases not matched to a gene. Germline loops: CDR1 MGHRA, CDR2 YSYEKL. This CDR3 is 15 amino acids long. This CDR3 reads CASSQEGQGVGGYTF. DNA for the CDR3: TGCGCCAGCAGCCAAGAGGGACAGGGGGTAGGTGGCTACACCTTC.

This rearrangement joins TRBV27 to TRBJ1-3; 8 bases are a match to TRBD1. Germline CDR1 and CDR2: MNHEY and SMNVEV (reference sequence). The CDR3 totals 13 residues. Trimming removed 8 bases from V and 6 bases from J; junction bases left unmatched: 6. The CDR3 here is CASLDRDTNTIYF. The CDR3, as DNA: TGTGCCAGCTTGGACAGGGACACAAACACCATATATTTT.

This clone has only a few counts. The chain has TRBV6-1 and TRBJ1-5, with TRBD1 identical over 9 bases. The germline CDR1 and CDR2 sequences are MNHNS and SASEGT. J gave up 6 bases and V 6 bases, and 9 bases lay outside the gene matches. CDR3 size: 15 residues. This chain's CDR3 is CASRDWTGVRQPQHF. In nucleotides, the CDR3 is TGTGCCAGCAGGGATTGGACAGGGGTCCGTCAGCCCCAGCATTTT.

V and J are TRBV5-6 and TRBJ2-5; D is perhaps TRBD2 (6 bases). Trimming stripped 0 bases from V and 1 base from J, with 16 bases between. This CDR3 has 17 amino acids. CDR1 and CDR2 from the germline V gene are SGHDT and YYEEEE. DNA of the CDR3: TGTGCCAGCAGCTTGGCCGGGGGAGTGGGGGTCCAAGAGACCCAGTACTTC. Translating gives CASSLAGGVGVQETQYF.

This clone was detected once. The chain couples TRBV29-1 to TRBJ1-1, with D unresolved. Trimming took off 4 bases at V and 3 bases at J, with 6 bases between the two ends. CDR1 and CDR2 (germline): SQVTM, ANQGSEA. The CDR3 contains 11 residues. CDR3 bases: TGCAGCGTTGCGGTTTACACTGAAGCTTTCTTT. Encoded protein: CSVAVYTEAFF.

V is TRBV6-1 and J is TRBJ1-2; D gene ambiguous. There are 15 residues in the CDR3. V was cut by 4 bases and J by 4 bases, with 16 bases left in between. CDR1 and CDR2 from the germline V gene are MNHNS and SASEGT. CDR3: CASSVSGGDVYGYTF. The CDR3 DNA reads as TGTGCCAGCAGTGTATCGGGAGGAGACGTCTATGGCTACACCTTC.

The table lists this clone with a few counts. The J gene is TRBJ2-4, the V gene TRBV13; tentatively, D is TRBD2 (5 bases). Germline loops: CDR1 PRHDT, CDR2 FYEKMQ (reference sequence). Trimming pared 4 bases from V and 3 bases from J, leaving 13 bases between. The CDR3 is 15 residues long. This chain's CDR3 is CASSSQQGGKNIQYF. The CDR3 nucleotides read TGTGCCAGCAGCTCACAACAAGGAGGCAAAAACATTCAGTACTTC.

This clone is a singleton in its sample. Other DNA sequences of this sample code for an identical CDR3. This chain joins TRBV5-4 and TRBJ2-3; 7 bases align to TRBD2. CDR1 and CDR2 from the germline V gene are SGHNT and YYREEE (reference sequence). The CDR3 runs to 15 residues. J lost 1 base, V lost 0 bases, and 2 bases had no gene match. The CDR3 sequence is CASSLGGRGTDTQYF. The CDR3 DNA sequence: TGTGCCAGCAGCTTGGGGGGGAGGGGCACAGATACGCAGTATTTT. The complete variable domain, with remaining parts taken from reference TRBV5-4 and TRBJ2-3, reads ETGVTQSPTHLIKTRGQQVTLRCSSQSGHNTVSWYQQALGQGPQFIFQYYREEENGRGNFPPRFSGLQFPNYSSELNVNALELDDSALYLCASSLGGRGTDTQYFGPGTRLTVL.

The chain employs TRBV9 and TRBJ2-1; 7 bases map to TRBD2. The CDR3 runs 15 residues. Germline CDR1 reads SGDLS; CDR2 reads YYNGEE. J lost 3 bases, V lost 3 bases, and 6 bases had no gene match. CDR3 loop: CASSGTSEIYNEQFF. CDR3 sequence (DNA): TGTGCCAGCAGCGGCACTAGCGAGATCTACAATGAGCAGTTCTTC.

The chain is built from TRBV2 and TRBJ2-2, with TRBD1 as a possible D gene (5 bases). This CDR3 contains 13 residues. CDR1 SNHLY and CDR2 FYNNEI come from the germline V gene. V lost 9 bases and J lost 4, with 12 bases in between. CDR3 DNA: TGTGCCAGGCAGGGTCAGGGCACCGGGGAGCTGTTTTTT. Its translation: CARQGQGTGELFF.

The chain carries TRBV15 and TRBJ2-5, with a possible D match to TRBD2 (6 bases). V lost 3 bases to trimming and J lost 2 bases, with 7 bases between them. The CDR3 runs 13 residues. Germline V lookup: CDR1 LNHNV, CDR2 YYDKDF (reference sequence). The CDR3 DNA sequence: TGTGCCACCAGCAGGGGGACTCAAGAGACCCAGTACTTC. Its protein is CATSRGTQETQYF. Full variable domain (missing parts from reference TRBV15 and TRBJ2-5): DAMVIQNPRYQVTQFGKPVTLSCSQTLNHNVMYWYQQKSSQAPKLLFHYYDKDFNNEADTPDNFQSRRPNTSFCFLDIRSPGLGDTAMYLCATSRGTQETQYFGPGTRLLVL.

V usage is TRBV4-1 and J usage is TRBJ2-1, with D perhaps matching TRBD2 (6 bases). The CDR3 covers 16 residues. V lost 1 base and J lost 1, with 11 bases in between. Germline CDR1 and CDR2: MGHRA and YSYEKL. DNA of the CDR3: TGCGCCAGCAGCCAAGGGGGACTGGCTTCCTACAATGAGCAGTTCTTC. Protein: CASSQGGLASYNEQFF.

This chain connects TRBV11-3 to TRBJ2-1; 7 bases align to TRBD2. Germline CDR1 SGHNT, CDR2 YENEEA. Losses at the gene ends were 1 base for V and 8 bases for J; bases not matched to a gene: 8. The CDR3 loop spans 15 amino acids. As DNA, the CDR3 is TGTGCCAGCAGCTTAGGGGATCTAGCGGTGGATGAGCAGTTCTTC. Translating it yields CASSLGDLAVDEQFF.

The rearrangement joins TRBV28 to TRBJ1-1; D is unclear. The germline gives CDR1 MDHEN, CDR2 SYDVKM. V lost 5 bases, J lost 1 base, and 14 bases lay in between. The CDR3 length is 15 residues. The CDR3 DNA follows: TGTGCCAGCAGTCACCAGGACGGAGGGAACACTGAAGCTTTCTTT. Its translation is CASSHQDGGNTEAFF.

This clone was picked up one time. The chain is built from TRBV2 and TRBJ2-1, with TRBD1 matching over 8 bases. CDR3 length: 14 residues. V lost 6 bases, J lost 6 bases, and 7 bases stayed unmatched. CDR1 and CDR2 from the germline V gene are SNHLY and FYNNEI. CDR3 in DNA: TGTGCCAGCAGAGGACAGGGACCGGGCAATGAGCAGTTCTTC. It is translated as CASRGQGPGNEQFF.

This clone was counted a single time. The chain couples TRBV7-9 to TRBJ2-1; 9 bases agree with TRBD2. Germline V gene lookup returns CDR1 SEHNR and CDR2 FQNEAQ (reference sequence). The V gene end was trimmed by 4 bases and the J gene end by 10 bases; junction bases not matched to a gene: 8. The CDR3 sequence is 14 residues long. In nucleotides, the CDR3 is TGTGCCAGCAGCTCCCCCCGAGGACTAGCGGAGCAGTTCTTC. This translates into CASSSPRGLAEQFF.

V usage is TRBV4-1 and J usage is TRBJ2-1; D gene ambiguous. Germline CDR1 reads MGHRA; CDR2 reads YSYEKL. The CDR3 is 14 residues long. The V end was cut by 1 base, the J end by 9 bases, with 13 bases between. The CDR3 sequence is CASSQGLRRSEQFF. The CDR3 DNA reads TGCGCCAGCAGCCAAGGCCTTAGACGGAGTGAGCAGTTCTTC.

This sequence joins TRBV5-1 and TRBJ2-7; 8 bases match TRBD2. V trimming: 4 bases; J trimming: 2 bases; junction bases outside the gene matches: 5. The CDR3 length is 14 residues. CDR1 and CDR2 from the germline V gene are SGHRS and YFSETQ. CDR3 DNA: TGCGCCAGCAGCCCCAGCGGGAGCGCCTACGAGCAGTACTTC. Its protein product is CASSPSGSAYEQYF. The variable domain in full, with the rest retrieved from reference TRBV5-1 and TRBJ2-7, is KAGVTQTPRYLIKTRGQQVTLSCSPISGHRSVSWYQQTPGQGLQFLFEYFSETQRNKGNFPGRFSGRQFSNSRSEMNVSTLELGDSALYLCASSPSGSAYEQYFGPGTRLTVT.